The rows below give T cell receptor beta chains drawn from one sample of a study of T cells expressing NK-cell markers. With the 5' RACE reads reprocessed, TCRdb shows one record per CDR3 protein and no DNA. Recorded for this sample: about 180,000 distinct CDR3 sequences. The specimen sequenced was blood T cells: a sorted CD56 or NKG2C T cell subset, CD4+ or CD8+ T cells, or bulk PBMC T cells (not recorded which). Receptors were obtained from a man aged 18-75 years in good health. Both conserved end residues are part of each CDR3.

v_call,j_call,cdr3_length,cdr3_aa
TRBV14,TRBJ2-1,17,CASSQLPEAGRANEQFF
TRBV6-1,TRBJ2-2,18,CASTLNPELAWATGELFF
TRBV28,TRBJ2-7,18,CASSLEPAGGQKAYEQYF
TRBV3-1,TRBJ2-3,16,CASSQDASFGSDTQYF
TRBV18,TRBJ2-7,16,CASSPALLDSPYEQYF
TRBV9,TRBJ1-6,14,CASSVGDSGSPLHF
TRBV9,TRBJ1-4,15,CASSATTGSAEKLFF
TRBV29-1,TRBJ2-5,14,CSGTGQGARETQYF
TRBV27,TRBJ2-1,15,CASSLDRGGLVEQFF
TRBV2,TRBJ1-1,15,CASSAKDALNTEAFF
TRBV5-6,TRBJ2-7,13,CASAGPLGVEQYF
TRBV7-8,TRBJ1-1,15,CASSLGYGTLTEAFF